Listed below are T cell receptor beta chains from one sample, sequenced in a study of blood T cells in healthy people across ages. A single record per CDR3 protein comes from TCRdb applying MiXCR to the 5' RACE reads. Found here are some 1.4 million distinct CDR3 sequences, 42% of them singletons; the top ten hold less than 8%. The sequencing sample was made of blood. Every receptor here comes from a woman between 18 and 30 years old in good health. CDR3s include the opening cysteine and the closing phenylalanine or tryptophan. D genes are given only for firm matches. Clone size, where shown, is once, few, many, or a class for clones that have expanded.

j_call d_call v_call clone_size cdr3_aa cdr3_nt
TRBJ2-3 NA TRBV28 NA CASTNRDTDTQYF TGTGCCAGCACGAACAGGGACACAGATACGCAGTATTTT
TRBJ2-7 NA TRBV6-2/TRBV6-3 NA CASSASGYRHNYEQYF TGTGCCAGCAGTGCATCAGGATACCGACACAACTACGAGCAGTACTTC
TRBJ2-3 NA TRBV25-1 NA CASSEARTTSTDTQYF TGTGCCAGCAGTGAAGCTCGCACTACGAGCACAGATACGCAGTATTTT
TRBJ2-1 TRBD2 TRBV29-1 NA CSVWRSGIEQFF TGCAGCGTTTGGAGGAGCGGGATTGAGCAGTTCTTC
TRBJ2-7 NA TRBV7-3 NA CASSLSGRVYEQYF TGTGCCAGCAGCTTAAGTGGCAGGGTCTACGAGCAGTACTTC
TRBJ2-5 NA TRBV20-1 NA CSARVFGSSETQYF TGCAGTGCTAGAGTATTCGGCAGCTCCGAGACCCAGTACTTC
TRBJ2-2 NA TRBV10-3 NA CAIEDRMNTGELFF TGTGCCATCGAGGACCGGATGAACACCGGGGAGCTGTTTTTT
TRBJ2-1 NA TRBV5-8 NA CASVRGSSYNEQFF TGTGCCAGCGTACGGGGTAGCTCCTACAATGAGCAGTTCTTC
TRBJ2-7 NA TRBV13 many CASSTRTKPSYEQYF TGTGCCAGCAGCACCAGGACAAAACCATCCTACGAGCAGTACTTC
TRBJ2-3 TRBD2 TRBV5-1 NA CASSFAWRERTDTQYF TGCGCCAGCAGCTTCGCGTGGCGGGAGCGCACAGATACGCAGTATTTT
TRBJ2-1 NA TRBV3-1 NA CASSQASRVEQFF TGTGCCAGCAGCCAAGCTAGCAGGGTTGAGCAGTTCTTC
TRBJ2-5 NA TRBV5-7 NA CASPEGSAGSETQYF TGTGCCAGCCCCGAAGGGTCCGCAGGTTCGGAGACCCAGTACTTC
TRBJ2-1 NA TRBV27 NA CASSSAREQFF TGTGCCAGCAGTTCCGCCAGGGAGCAGTTCTTC
TRBJ2-5 NA TRBV6-5 NA CASSYKPDWGKQYF TGTGCCAGCAGTTATAAACCGGATTGGGGCAAGCAGTACTTC
TRBJ2-7 TRBD1 TRBV29-1 many CSVLPGQGFEQYF TGCAGCGTGCTGCCGGGACAGGGATTCGAGCAGTACTTC
TRBJ1-1 TRBD1 TRBV10-3 few CATARTGGQLGTEAFF TGTGCCACCGCCCGGACAGGGGGGCAATTGGGGACTGAAGCTTTCTTT
TRBJ2-1 TRBD1 TRBV15 once CATSRVETGALYNEQFF TGTGCCACCAGCAGAGTTGAGACAGGGGCGCTCTACAATGAGCAGTTCTTC
TRBJ1-1 NA TRBV4-2 few CASSHLGSGTEPNTEAFF TGTGCCAGCAGCCACCTAGGATCCGGGACGGAACCTAACACTGAAGCTTTCTTT
TRBJ2-7 TRBD1 TRBV29-1 NA CSLRTGVGEQYF TGCAGCCTTCGGACAGGGGTGGGTGAGCAGTACTTC
TRBJ2-5 NA TRBV3-1 NA CASSRTPTEETQYF TGTGCCAGCAGCCGAACCCCGACTGAAGAGACCCAGTACTTC
TRBJ2-3 TRBD2 TRBV11-3 NA CASSLGLAGGSHTQYF TGTGCCAGCAGCTTAGGGCTAGCGGGAGGCTCTCATACGCAGTATTTT
TRBJ2-1 NA TRBV18 NA CASSHGQKGGEQFF TGTGCCAGCTCACACGGACAGAAAGGAGGTGAGCAGTTCTTC
TRBJ1-2 NA TRBV5-1 NA CASSLKITANYGYTF TGCGCCAGCAGCTTGAAGATAACAGCTAACTATGGCTACACCTTC
TRBJ2-1 TRBD2 TRBV7-9 NA CASSSRLAGSNMHEQFF TGTGCCAGCAGCTCGAGACTAGCGGGATCCAATATGCATGAGCAGTTCTTC
TRBJ2-3 TRBD2 TRBV18 NA CASLSSGSAADTQYF TGTGCCAGCCTTTCTAGCGGGAGTGCGGCAGATACGCAGTATTTT
TRBJ1-6 NA TRBV2 NA CASSASGQTSLPYNSPLHF TGTGCCAGCAGTGCTAGCGGACAGACATCACTGCCTTATAATTCACCCCTCCACTTT
TRBJ2-5 TRBD1 TRBV11-2 NA CASSPKGQGETQYF TGTGCCAGCAGCCCGAAGGGACAGGGTGAGACCCAGTACTTC
TRBJ1-5 TRBD1 TRBV7-9 NA CASSQTGGGQPQHF TGCGCCAGCAGCCAAACAGGGGGCGGTCAGCCCCAGCATTTT
TRBJ2-3 NA TRBV6-5 few CASTSRASVGVDTQYF TGTGCCAGCACCAGCCGGGCTAGCGTGGGTGTAGATACGCAGTATTTT
TRBJ2-2 NA TRBV3-1 NA CASSTRTEGGELFF TGTGCCAGCAGCACCCGGACCGAGGGCGGGGAGCTGTTTTTT
TRBJ2-1 NA TRBV21-1 few CASSKAVVASGRSYNEQFF TGTGCCAGCAGCAAAGCGGTAGTGGCTAGCGGGAGGTCCTACAATGAGCAGTTCTTC
TRBJ2-1 TRBD1 TRBV11-2 many CASSLQGLNEQFF TGTGCCAGCAGCCTACAGGGGCTCAATGAGCAGTTCTTC
TRBJ2-1 TRBD2 TRBV20-1 NA CSARTSDYNEQFF TGCAGTGCTCGGACTAGCGACTACAATGAGCAGTTCTTC
TRBJ2-5 TRBD2 TRBV5-1 few CASSFTSGIETQYF TGCGCCAGCAGCTTCACTAGCGGGATTGAGACCCAGTACTTC
TRBJ2-6 TRBD1 TRBV4-1 few CASSQDNRGPSGANVLTF TGCGCCAGCAGCCAAGATAACAGGGGGCCATCTGGGGCCAACGTCCTGACTTTC
TRBJ1-5 TRBD1 TRBV27 NA CASSLWDRGSISNQPQHF TGTGCCAGCAGTTTATGGGACAGGGGATCCATCAGCAATCAGCCCCAGCATTTT
TRBJ2-5 NA TRBV7-9 NA CASSRTGAGETLYF TGTGCCAGCAGTCGTACAGGGGCGGGAGAGACCCTGTACTTC
TRBJ2-1 TRBD2 TRBV5-1 few CASSSGTRYNEQFF TGCGCCAGCAGCTCCGGGACTAGGTACAATGAGCAGTTCTTC
TRBJ2-1 TRBD1 TRBV29-1 few CSVSSGTGGNEQFF TGCAGCGTATCATCTGGGACAGGGGGCAATGAGCAGTTCTTC
TRBJ1-2 NA TRBV21-1 NA CASSKVATGSTNYGYTF NA
TRBJ2-7 TRBD1 TRBV6-1 NA CATTGQGTTSVYEQYF TGTGCCACAACGGGACAGGGGACAACTAGCGTCTACGAGCAGTACTTC
TRBJ2-7 TRBD2 TRBV9 NA CASSQREDYEQYF TGTGCCAGCTCCCAGCGGGAGGACTACGAGCAGTACTTC
TRBJ2-7 NA TRBV20-1 NA CSARDSGVKQYF TGCAGTGCTAGAGACTCGGGGGTAAAGCAGTACTTC
TRBJ2-5 TRBD1 TRBV4-1 NA CASSQAATGGETQYF TGTGCCAGCAGCCAAGCAGCCACAGGGGGGGAGACCCAGTACTTC